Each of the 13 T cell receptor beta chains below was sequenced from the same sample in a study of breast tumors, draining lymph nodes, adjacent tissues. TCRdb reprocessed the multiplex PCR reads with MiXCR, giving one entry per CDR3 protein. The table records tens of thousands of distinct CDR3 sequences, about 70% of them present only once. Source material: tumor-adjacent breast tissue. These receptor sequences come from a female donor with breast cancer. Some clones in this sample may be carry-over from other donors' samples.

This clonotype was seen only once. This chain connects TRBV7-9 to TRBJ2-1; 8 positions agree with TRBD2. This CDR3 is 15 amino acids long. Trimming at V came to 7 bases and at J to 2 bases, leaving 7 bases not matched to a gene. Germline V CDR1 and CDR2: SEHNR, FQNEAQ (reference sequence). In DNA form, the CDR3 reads TGTGCCAGCACCCAAAGCGGGAGCCCCTACAATGAGCAGTTCTTC. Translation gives CASTQSGSPYNEQFF.

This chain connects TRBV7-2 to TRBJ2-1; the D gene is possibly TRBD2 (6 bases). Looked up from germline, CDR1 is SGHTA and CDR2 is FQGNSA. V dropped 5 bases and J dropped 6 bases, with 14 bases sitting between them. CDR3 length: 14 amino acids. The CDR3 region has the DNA TGTGCCAGCAGCGGGCCCGGGGGAAGCAATGAGCAGTTCTTC. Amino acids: CASSGPGGSNEQFF.

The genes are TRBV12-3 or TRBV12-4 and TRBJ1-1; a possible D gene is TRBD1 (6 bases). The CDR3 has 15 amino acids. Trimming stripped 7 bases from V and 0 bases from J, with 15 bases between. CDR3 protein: CASTPRRGMNTEAFF. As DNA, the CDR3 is TGTGCCAGCACCCCTAGAAGGGGGATGAACACTGAAGCTTTCTTT.

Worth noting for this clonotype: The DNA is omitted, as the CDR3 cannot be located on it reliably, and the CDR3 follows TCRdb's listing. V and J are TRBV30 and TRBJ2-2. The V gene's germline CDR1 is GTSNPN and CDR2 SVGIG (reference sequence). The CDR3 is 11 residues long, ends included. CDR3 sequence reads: CAWTSGRRLFF.

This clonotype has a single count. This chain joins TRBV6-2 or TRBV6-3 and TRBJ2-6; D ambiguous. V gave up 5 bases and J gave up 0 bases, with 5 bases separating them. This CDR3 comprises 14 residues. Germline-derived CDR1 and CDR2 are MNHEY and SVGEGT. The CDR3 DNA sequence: TGTGCCAGCAGTCACGCCTCTGGGGCCAACGTCCTGACTTTC. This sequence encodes CASSHASGANVLTF.

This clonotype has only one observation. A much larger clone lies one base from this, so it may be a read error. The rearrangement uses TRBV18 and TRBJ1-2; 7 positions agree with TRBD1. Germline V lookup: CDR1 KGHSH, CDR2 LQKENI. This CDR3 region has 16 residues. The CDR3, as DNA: TGTGCCAGCTCACGAAACCGGGACAGCCCTGTATATGGCTCCACCTTC. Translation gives CASSRNRDSPVYGSTF. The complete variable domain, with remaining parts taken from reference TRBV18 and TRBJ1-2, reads NAGVMQNPRHLVRRRGQEARLRCSPMKGHSHVYWYRQLPEEGLKFMVYLQKENIIDESGMPKERFSAEFPKEGPSILRIQQVVRGDSAAYFCASSRNRDSPVYGSTFGSGTRLTVV.

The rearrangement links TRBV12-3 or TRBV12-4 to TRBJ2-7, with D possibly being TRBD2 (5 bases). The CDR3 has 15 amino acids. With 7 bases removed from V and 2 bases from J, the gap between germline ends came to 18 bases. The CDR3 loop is CASTESLARTYEQYF. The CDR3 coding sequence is TGTGCCAGCACTGAGAGTCTAGCTCGGACCTACGAGCAGTACTTC.

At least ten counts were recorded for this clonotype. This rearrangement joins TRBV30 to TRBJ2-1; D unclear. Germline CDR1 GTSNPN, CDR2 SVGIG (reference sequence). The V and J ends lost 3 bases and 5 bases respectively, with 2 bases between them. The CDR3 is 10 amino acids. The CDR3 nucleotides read TGTGCCTGGAGCCACAATGAGCAGTTCTTC. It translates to CAWSHNEQFF.

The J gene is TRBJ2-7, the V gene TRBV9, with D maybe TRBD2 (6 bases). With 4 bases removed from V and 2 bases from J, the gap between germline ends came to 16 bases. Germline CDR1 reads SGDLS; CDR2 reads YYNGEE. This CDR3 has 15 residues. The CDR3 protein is CASSPGLLGAYEQYF. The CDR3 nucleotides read TGTGCCAGCAGCCCTGGACTACTCGGAGCCTACGAGCAGTACTTC.

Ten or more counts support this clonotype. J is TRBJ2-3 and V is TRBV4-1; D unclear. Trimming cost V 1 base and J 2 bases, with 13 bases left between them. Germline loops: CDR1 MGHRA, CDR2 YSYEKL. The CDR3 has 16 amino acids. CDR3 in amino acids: CASSQGKGPATDTQYF. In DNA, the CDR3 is TGCGCCAGCAGCCAAGGCAAAGGTCCTGCCACAGATACGCAGTATTTT.

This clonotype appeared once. CDR3 region: CSVPRDLAYEQYF. The DNA of the CDR3 is TGCAGCGTGCCCCGGGACCTAGCCTACGAGCAGTACTTC. This sequence joins TRBV29-1 and TRBJ2-7; D is possibly TRBD1 or TRBD2 (5 bases each). This CDR3 is built from 13 residues. The ends were cut back, 6 bases at V and 2 bases at J, with 14 bases in the middle. Germline-derived CDR1 and CDR2 are SQVTM and ANQGSEA.

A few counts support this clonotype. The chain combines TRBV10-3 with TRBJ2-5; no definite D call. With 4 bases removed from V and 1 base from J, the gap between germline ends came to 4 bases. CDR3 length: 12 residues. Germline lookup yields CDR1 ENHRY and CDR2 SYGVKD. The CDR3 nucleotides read TGTGCCATCAGTGCCAGCCAAGAGACCCAGTACTTC. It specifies CAISASQETQYF.

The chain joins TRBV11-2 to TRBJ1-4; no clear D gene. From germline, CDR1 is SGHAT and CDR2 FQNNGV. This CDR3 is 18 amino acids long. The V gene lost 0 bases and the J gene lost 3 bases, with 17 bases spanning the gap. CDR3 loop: CASSLDLTGRIANEKLFF. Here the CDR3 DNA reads TGTGCCAGCAGCTTAGATCTGACGGGGAGGATTGCTAATGAAAAACTGTTTTTT.